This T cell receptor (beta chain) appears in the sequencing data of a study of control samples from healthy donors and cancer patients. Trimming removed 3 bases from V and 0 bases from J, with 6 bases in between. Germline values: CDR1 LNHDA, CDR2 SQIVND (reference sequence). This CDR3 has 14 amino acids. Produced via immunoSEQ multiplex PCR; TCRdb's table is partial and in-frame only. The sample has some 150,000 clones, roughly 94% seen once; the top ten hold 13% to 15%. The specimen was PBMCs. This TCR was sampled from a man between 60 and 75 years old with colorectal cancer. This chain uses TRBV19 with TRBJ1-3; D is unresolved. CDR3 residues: CASSIRSSGNTIYF. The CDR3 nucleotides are TGTGCCAGTAGTATTAGGAGCTCTGGAAACACCATATATTTT.